This T cell receptor beta chain emerged from a study of graft-versus-host responses after intestinal transplantation. The overall study: Tacrolimus plus steroids were given to all recipients for approximately three years, preceded by anti-thymocyte globulin induction. Study outcomes and limitations: An association linked early post-transplant HvG declines with peak circulating GvH clone levels.

By proportion, this clone is medium-sized (0.01 to 0.1%). Antigen specificity is unknown. TCRdb's table, derived via immunoSEQ multiplex PCR, lists solely in-frame clones and lacks some. This table holds about 51,000 clones, roughly nine tenths found once. The CDR3 runs 9 residues. V was clipped by 5 bases and J by 10 bases, with 3 bases between them. Germline V lookup: CDR1 SEHNR, CDR2 FQNEAQ (reference sequence). The starting material was unstimulated CD4+ T cells sorted from spleen or lymph node cells, obtained before transplant. The clonotype comes from a human donor who was the organ donor for an intestinal transplant. The rearrangement uses TRBV7-9 and TRBJ2-1; D gene uncertain. This CDR3 reads CASSREQFF. As DNA, the CDR3 is TGTGCCAGCAGCCGGGAGCAGTTCTTC.